Each of the 25 T cell receptor beta chains below was sequenced from the same sample in a study of beta chain features in type 1 diabetes. Expressed TCRB transcripts were sequenced after all isolated RNA was converted to cDNA. Produced via immunoSEQ multiplex PCR; TCRdb's table is partial and in-frame only. The data show hundreds of thousands of clones, around 15% seen once. Sample: naive CD4+ T cells from blood. The receptor set was obtained from a man between 18 and 29 years old in good health.

This clone was counted at least ten times. The chain has TRBV7-9 and TRBJ2-6, with D perhaps TRBD1 (5 bases). The CDR3 contains 18 residues. Trimming removed 4 bases at V and 13 bases at J, with 29 bases between. The germline V gene has CDR1 SEHNR and CDR2 FQNEAQ (reference sequence). CDR3 residues: CASSSGLQRQSTSVVLTF. As DNA, the CDR3 is TGTGCCAGCAGCTCGGGCCTCCAGAGACAGTCTACCTCTGTTGTCCTGACTTTC.

Only a few counts were recorded for this clone. The V call is TRBV18, the J call TRBJ2-4; perhaps TRBD1 as D (7 bases). V was clipped by 3 bases and J by 6 bases, with 12 bases between them. Germline CDR1 KGHSH, CDR2 LQKENI. This CDR3 is 14 amino acids long. DNA of the CDR3: TGTGCCAGCTCACCTGGGCAGGGGGGAAACATTCAGTACTTC. Its protein product is CASSPGQGGNIQYF.

This clone was picked up a small number of times. V gene TRBV4-3 combines with J gene TRBJ2-5; D not resolved. Trimming cost V 0 bases and J 5 bases, with 7 bases left between them. CDR1 and CDR2 from the germline V gene are LGHNA and YSLEER. CDR3 length: 13 residues. The CDR3 here is CASSQDLRETQYF. CDR3 bases: TGCGCCAGCAGCCAAGATCTACGTGAGACCCAGTACTTC.

This clone was seen more than once but under ten times. This sequence joins TRBV30 and TRBJ2-5, with a possible D match to TRBD2 (6 bases). The V end lost 4 bases, the J end lost 5 bases, and 20 bases lay between the germline ends. Germline CDR1 is GTSNPN and CDR2 is SVGIG (reference sequence). The CDR3 has 15 amino acids. The CDR3 protein is CAWTSLPGRRETQYF. The CDR3 coding sequence is TGTGCCTGGACGTCCTTACCGGGGAGGAGGGAGACCCAGTACTTC.

This chain uses TRBV29-1 with TRBJ1-1; no definite D call. The V end was cut by 4 bases, the J end by 0 bases, with 3 bases between. The CDR3 runs 11 residues. The germline V gene encodes CDR1 SQVTM and CDR2 ANQGSEA. The DNA of the CDR3 is TGCAGCGTTGCCGTGAACACTGAAGCTTTCTTT. It yields the protein CSVAVNTEAFF.

The chain carries TRBV29-1 and TRBJ2-5; the D is unclear. The DNA end is more similar to TRBJ2-7, so the J call may be wrong. Germline CDR1 reads SQVTM; CDR2 reads ANQGSEA. The CDR3 is made up of 14 amino acids. CDR3 sequence reads: CSVDRANGPYEQYF. The CDR3, as DNA: TGCAGCGTTGATAGGGCCAATGGGCCCTACGAGCAGTACTTC.

The chain couples TRBV7-3 to TRBJ2-1; TRBD2 agrees at 7 bases. The CDR3 consists of 16 residues. Losses at the gene ends were 1 base for V and 1 base for J; bases not matched to a gene: 4. The germline V gene encodes CDR1 SGHTA and CDR2 FQGTGA. The CDR3 sequence: CASSLIGEGSYNEQFF. The CDR3 nucleotides read TGTGCCAGCAGCTTAATTGGGGAGGGGTCCTACAATGAGCAGTTCTTC. Combining the CDR3 with reference TRBV7-3 and TRBJ2-1 gives the whole variable domain GAGVSQTPSNKVTEKGKYVELRCDPISGHTALYWYRQSLGQGPEFLIYFQGTGAADDSGLPNDRFFAVRPEGSVSTLKIQRTERGDSAVYLCASSLIGEGSYNEQFFGPGTRLTVL.

The V and J genes are TRBV5-1 and TRBJ2-2; D is uncertain. CDR3 length equals 13 residues. CDR1 is SGHRS and CDR2 is YFSETQ in the germline V gene. Trimming took off 1 base at V and 0 bases at J, with 1 base between the two ends. The CDR3 nucleotides are TGCGCCAGCAGCTTGCCGAACACCGGGGAGCTGTTTTTT. Protein sequence: CASSLPNTGELFF.

In its sample, this clone was seen a few times. V is TRBV6-6 and J is TRBJ2-7, with D perhaps TRBD2 (5 bases). Trimming pared 2 bases from V and 6 bases from J, leaving 11 bases between. CDR1 MNHNY and CDR2 SVGAGI come from the germline V gene (reference sequence). CDR3 length: 13 amino acids. The CDR3 region is CASSYELVLEQYF. The CDR3 nucleotides are TGTGCCAGCAGTTACGAACTAGTTCTCGAGCAGTACTTC.

This clone came up a few times. J is TRBJ2-1 and V is TRBV19, with D perhaps matching TRBD2 (5 bases). CDR3 length equals 13 residues. Per the germline V gene, CDR1 is LNHDA and CDR2 is SQIVND (reference sequence). V dropped 10 bases and J dropped 7 bases, with 17 bases sitting between them. CDR3 in amino acids: CATFERALNEQFF. The CDR3 nucleotides are TGTGCCACCTTCGAGAGGGCGTTGAATGAGCAGTTCTTC.

The sample holds a few counts of this clone. The chain links TRBV5-6 to TRBJ2-5; D uncertain. The CDR3 length is 14 residues. V was shortened by 5 bases and J by 5 bases, with 16 bases between the two germline ends. The germline V gene encodes CDR1 SGHDT and CDR2 YYEEEE. CDR3 sequence reads: CASSNARDSETQYF. CDR3 DNA: TGTGCCAGCAGTAATGCAAGGGATTCGGAGACCCAGTACTTC.

This clone was counted only a few times. CDR3: CASSPRPPQHF. As DNA, the CDR3 is TGTGCCAGTAGTCCTCGTCCCCCCCAGCATTTT. This chain uses TRBV19 with TRBJ1-5; D gene unclear. The CDR3 is 11 residues long. With 5 bases removed from V and 10 bases from J, the gap between germline ends came to 9 bases. Germline V gene lookup returns CDR1 LNHDA and CDR2 SQIVND (reference sequence).

This clone was seen only a few times. The sample carries other DNA sequences with the same CDR3. The V and J genes are TRBV4-3 and TRBJ1-5, with 7 positions matching TRBD1. Germline loops: CDR1 LGHNA, CDR2 YSLEER. The junction had 5 bases not matched to a gene; V was cut back by 0 bases and J by 6 bases. The CDR3 has 15 residues. CDR3 coding DNA: TGCGCCAGCAGCCAAGATGGAGGGGGCGGTCAGCCCCAGCATTTT. Amino acid sequence: CASSQDGGGGQPQHF.

This clone was detected only a few times. The V and J genes are TRBV19 and TRBJ2-3, with TRBD2 identical over 7 bases. From germline, CDR1 is LNHDA and CDR2 SQIVND (reference sequence). J lost 4 bases, V lost 5 bases, and 0 bases had no gene match. The CDR3 spans 12 residues. The CDR3 DNA is TGTGCCAGTAGTCTAGCGGCAGATACGCAGTATTTT. Encoded protein: CASSLAADTQYF.

This chain connects TRBV21-1 to TRBJ1-5; the table gives TRBD1 as D, unverified against the DNA. TRBV21-1 is reported as a pseudogene. The CDR3 is 18 residues long. CDR3 region: CASSKERTGGSSPRPQHF. DNA for the CDR3: TGTGCCAGCAGCAAAGAGAGGACAGGGGGCTCAAGTCCTCGGCCCCAGCATTTT.

This clone turned up a few times. This chain's CDR3 is CASSPGHQPQHF. In DNA, the CDR3 is TGTGCCAGCAGCCCCGGGCATCAGCCCCAGCATTTT. The chain links TRBV7-9 to TRBJ1-5; D remains ambiguous. The CDR3 has 12 amino acids. V was shortened by 5 bases and J by 5 bases, with 7 bases between the two germline ends. From germline, CDR1 is SEHNR and CDR2 FQNEAQ (reference sequence).

This clone has a handful of counts. The chain couples TRBV19 to TRBJ2-7, with a possible D match to TRBD1 (6 bases). This CDR3 region has 13 residues. V was clipped by 6 bases and J by 2 bases, with 11 bases between them. The germline V gene encodes CDR1 LNHDA and CDR2 SQIVND (reference sequence). This CDR3 is CASSQQGPYEQYF. Here the CDR3 DNA reads TGTGCCAGTAGCCAACAGGGACCCTACGAGCAGTACTTC.

This rearrangement joins TRBV29-1 to TRBJ1-2; D possibly corresponds to TRBD1 (5 bases). This CDR3 is built from 14 residues. Trimming pared 4 bases from V and 7 bases from J, leaving 19 bases between. Germline CDR1 and CDR2: SQVTM and ANQGSEA. CDR3 in DNA: TGCAGCGTTGGGGGGGACGGTTACAGACTTGGCTACACCTTC. This translates into CSVGGDGYRLGYTF. The full variable domain, with the rest looked up from reference TRBV29-1 and TRBJ1-2, is SAVISQKPSRDICQRGTSLTIQCQVDSQVTMMFWYRQQPGQSLTLIATANQGSEATYESGFVIDKFPISRPNLTFSTLTVSNMSPEDSSIYLCSVGGDGYRLGYTFGSGTRLTVV.

The gene calls are TRBV30 and TRBJ2-5; D is undetermined. The J call may be faulty, since TRBJ2-7 better matches the DNA end. In germline, CDR1 is GTSNPN, CDR2 SVGIG (reference sequence). There are 15 residues in the CDR3. In DNA, the CDR3 is TGTGCCTGGGCTGTGAAGACAACCTCGCTCCACGAGCAGTACTTC. This sequence encodes CAWAVKTTSLHEQYF.

The V call is TRBV10-3, the J call TRBJ2-5; D is undetermined. Germline assignment: CDR1 ENHRY and CDR2 SYGVKD. CDR3 length: 15 amino acids. Trimming removed 3 bases from V and 5 bases from J, with 16 bases in between. The CDR3 loop reads CAISETFQGYETQYF. CDR3 sequence (DNA): TGTGCCATCAGTGAAACATTTCAAGGTTACGAGACCCAGTACTTC.

The genes are TRBV5-4 and TRBJ1-1; 10 nucleotides line up with TRBD1. Germline V gene lookup returns CDR1 SGHNT and CDR2 YYREEE (reference sequence). The V segment lost 7 bases and the J segment 10 bases; nucleotides outside the gene matches: 10. The CDR3 spans 13 residues. The CDR3 region has the DNA TGTGCCAGCGGGGGACAGGGGCAGGTGGGAGCTTTCTTT. It is translated as CASGGQGQVGAFF.

J is TRBJ1-2 and V is TRBV27; unclear D gene. Trimming removed 5 bases at V and 0 bases at J, with 10 bases between. CDR3 length equals 14 residues. The V gene's germline CDR1 is MNHEY and CDR2 SMNVEV (reference sequence). The CDR3 reads CASSLTVANYGYTF. The CDR3 region has the DNA TGTGCCAGCAGTCTGACGGTAGCTAACTATGGCTACACCTTC.

This clone was counted only a few times. The chain links TRBV5-4 to TRBJ1-3; D gene ambiguous. The CDR3 sequence is 15 residues long. The germline CDR1 and CDR2 sequences are SGHNT and YYREEE (reference sequence). The ends were cut back, 1 base at V and 4 bases at J, with 12 bases in the middle. CDR3 in amino acids: CASSLLGLGGNTIYF. The CDR3 bases are TGTGCCAGCAGCTTGCTTGGGCTGGGGGGAAACACCATATATTTT.

This clone was seen only a few times. The CDR3 sequence: CASSPSGGGSNQPQHF. CDR3 DNA sequence: TGCGCCAGCAGCCCGTCAGGGGGAGGTAGCAATCAGCCCCAGCATTTT. This chain links TRBV5-1 with TRBJ1-5; TRBD1 agrees at 7 bases. There are 16 residues in the CDR3. V lost 4 bases and J lost 0; bases outside the gene matches: 7. Looked up from germline, CDR1 is SGHRS and CDR2 is YFSETQ.

The chain has TRBV7-3 and TRBJ2-2, with TRBD2 identical over 12 bases. Per germline, CDR1 SGHTA and CDR2 FQGTGA. With 5 bases clipped from V and 6 bases from J, the junction kept 13 bases outside the gene matches. The CDR3 contains 18 residues. In DNA, the CDR3 is TGTGCCAGCAGCCCACCCGGGCTAGCGGGGGGGCCGGCCGGGGAGCTGTTTTTT. It encodes CASSPPGLAGGPAGELFF.